A selection of T cell receptor beta chains follows, all from one sample in a study of beta chain features in type 1 diabetes. Produced via immunoSEQ multiplex PCR; TCRdb's table is partial and in-frame only. The sample has tens of thousands of clones, roughly two fifths seen once. Sequenced sample: Tregs from blood. Receptor source: a man aged 25 to 45 with type 1 diabetes. CDR3s include the opening cysteine and the closing phenylalanine or tryptophan. The D gene is left open where the match is weak. Clone size is given for some rows only: seen once, a few or many times, or a class if the clone is expanded.

>TRBV7-2|TRBJ1-2|.|.
CASSLQSATPNYGYTF
TGTGCCAGCAGCTTACAGTCTGCCACACCTAACTATGGCTACACCTTC
>TRBV5-1|TRBJ2-2|TRBD1|.
CASDGGQGFAGELFF
TGCGCCAGCGACGGTGGACAGGGCTTTGCCGGGGAGCTGTTTTTT
>TRBV7-2|TRBJ1-4|.|.
CASSLAGTYNEKLFF
TGTGCCAGCAGCTTAGCGGGCACTTATAATGAAAAACTGTTTTTT
>TRBV7-8|TRBJ1-5|.|.
CASSRGNNNQPQHF
TGTGCCAGCAGTAGGGGCAACAACAATCAGCCCCAGCATTTT
>TRBV29-1|TRBJ2-3|TRBD2|.
CSVEGTSDTTDTQYF
TGCAGCGTTGAGGGAACTAGCGATACCACAGATACGCAGTATTTT
>TRBV2|TRBJ1-1|.|.
CASAANRGAGAEAFF
TGTGCCAGCGCGGCTAACCGAGGTGCGGGCGCTGAAGCTTTCTTT
>TRBV7-9|TRBJ2-1|.|medium-sized
CASSLGAGRIYNEQFF
TGTGCCAGCAGCTTAGGGGCGGGACGCATTTACAATGAGCAGTTCTTC
>TRBV18|TRBJ1-2|TRBD1|.
CASSPLGQGASGYTF
TGTGCCAGCTCACCACTGGGACAGGGCGCCTCGGGCTACACCTTC
>TRBV15|TRBJ2-1|.|.
CATSRARVLGNEQFF
TGTGCCACCAGCAGAGCCAGGGTGCTCGGGAATGAGCAGTTCTTC
>TRBV29-1|TRBJ2-7|.|few
CSALRGTYEQYF
TGCAGCGCCCTGCGAGGAACCTACGAGCAGTACTTC
>TRBV12-5|TRBJ2-1|TRBD1|once
CASGGTGFDEQFF
TGTGCTAGTGGGGGGACAGGGTTTGATGAGCAGTTCTTC
>TRBV7-3|TRBJ2-7|TRBD1|.
CASSRDRASYEQYF
TGTGCCAGCAGCCGGGACAGGGCTTCCTACGAGCAGTACTTC
>TRBV6-5|TRBJ2-7|.|.
CASGGGGQGEQYF
TGTGCCAGCGGAGGCGGGGGCCAGGGCGAGCAGTACTTC
>TRBV28|TRBJ2-4|.|.
CASSLGGIRGIQYF
TGTGCCAGCAGTTTAGGGGGTATCAGGGGCATTCAGTACTTC
>TRBV6-5|TRBJ1-2|TRBD1|.
CASSYAGGRNGYTF
TGTGCCAGCAGTTACGCAGGGGGGCGTAATGGCTACACCTTC
>TRBV28|TRBJ2-2|.|.
CASRMGGNTGELFF
TGTGCCAGCAGAATGGGGGGTAACACCGGGGAGCTGTTTTTT
>TRBV9|TRBJ2-3|.|.
CASSVASRTSTDTQYF
TGTGCCAGCAGCGTAGCGTCGCGAACTAGCACAGATACGCAGTATTTT
>TRBV7-3|TRBJ2-1|TRBD2|few
CASSYASGTYNEQFF
TGTGCCAGCAGCTACGCTAGCGGTACCTACAATGAGCAGTTCTTC
>TRBV7-3|TRBJ2-7|TRBD1|.
CASGHGQGGEQYF
TGTGCCAGCGGTCATGGACAGGGTGGCGAGCAGTACTTC
>TRBV6-1|TRBJ1-5|.|.
CASMVRGFFNQPQHF
TGTGCCAGCATGGTAAGAGGGTTTTTCAATCAGCCCCAGCATTTT
>TRBV18|TRBJ2-1|.|few
CASSPQSVRNGEQFF
TGTGCCAGCTCACCACAGAGCGTACGGAACGGGGAGCAGTTCTTC
>TRBV29-1|TRBJ2-5|.|few
CSVREGRTQYF
TGCAGCGTGCGCGAAGGGAGGACCCAGTACTTC
>TRBV14|TRBJ2-5|.|few
CASSYRGTQYF
TGTGCCAGCAGCTACCGCGGGACCCAGTACTTC
>TRBV7-2|TRBJ2-1|.|few
CASSPADWSNEQFF
TGTGCCAGCAGCCCGGCGGACTGGTCAAATGAGCAGTTCTTC
>TRBV2|TRBJ2-1|.|once
CASKLSSYNEQFF
TGTGCCAGCAAACTGAGCTCCTACAATGAGCAGTTCTTC
>TRBV4-1|TRBJ2-7|TRBD2|once
CASSQVGIAGSSYEQYF
TGCGCCAGCAGCCAAGTCGGTATAGCGGGAAGCTCCTACGAGCAGTACTTC
>TRBV2|TRBJ2-7|.|few
CASSEGRDPYEQYF
TGTGCCAGCAGTGAAGGCAGGGATCCCTACGAGCAGTACTTC
>TRBV6-5|TRBJ2-3|.|.
CASRPPAVDTQYF
TGTGCCAGCAGACCCCCGGCGGTTGATACGCAGTATTTT
>TRBV5-1|TRBJ2-5|TRBD1|few
CASSSGQGYETQYF
TGCGCCAGCAGCTCCGGACAGGGATACGAGACCCAGTACTTC
>TRBV12-2|TRBJ1-1|.|.
CATSRVAAFF
TGTGCAACGTCGAGAGTCGCGGCTTTCTTT
>TRBV2|TRBJ2-7|.|.
CASSPFGEQYF
TGTGCCAGCTCACCCTTCGGCGAGCAGTACTTC
>TRBV6-1|TRBJ2-3|TRBD2|few
CASSEGLAGFVDTQYF
TGTGCCAGCAGTGAAGGTCTAGCGGGTTTTGTTGATACGCAGTATTTT
>TRBV6-1|TRBJ1-4|.|.
CASSPGDLEKLFF
TGTGCCAGCAGTCCCGGGGACTTGGAAAAACTGTTTTTT
>TRBV4-2|TRBJ1-4|TRBD1|.
CASSPGQGANEKLFF
TGTGCCAGCAGCCCCGGACAGGGGGCTAATGAAAAACTGTTTTTT
>TRBV10-3|TRBJ2-5|TRBD2|few
CAISGSGNQETQYF
TGTGCCATCAGTGGTAGCGGGAACCAAGAGACCCAGTACTTC
>TRBV5-1|TRBJ2-2|.|.
CASSLRGNTGELFF
TGCGCCAGCAGCTTAAGGGGGAACACCGGGGAGCTGTTTTTT
>TRBV7-2|TRBJ1-2|.|.
CASRGDSYGYTF
TGTGCCAGCAGGGGAGATAGCTATGGCTACACCTTC
>TRBV5-1|TRBJ2-1|TRBD1|.
CASSFPGTDEQFF
TGCGCCAGCAGCTTCCCAGGGACAGATGAGCAGTTCTTC
>TRBV18|TRBJ1-1|TRBD1|.
CASSPSATGSLTEAFF
TGTGCCAGCTCACCATCGGCGACAGGGTCACTCACTGAAGCTTTCTTT
>TRBV13|TRBJ2-5|TRBD2|.
CASSLKGLAGRRGETQYF
TGTGCCAGCAGCTTAAAGGGACTAGCGGGGAGGAGGGGAGAGACCCAGTACTTC
>TRBV27|TRBJ2-1|TRBD2|.
CASSPAGGYNEQFF
TGTGCCAGCAGCCCAGCGGGGGGGTACAATGAGCAGTTCTTC
>TRBV6-5|TRBJ2-1|.|.
CASSPTARVEQFF
TGTGCCAGCAGTCCCACCGCCCGGGTGGAGCAGTTCTTC
>TRBV18|TRBJ2-4|TRBD2|.
CASSPGTSGLQQNIQYF
TGTGCCAGCTCCCCCGGGACTAGCGGGCTACAGCAAAACATTCAGTACTTC
>TRBV5-4|TRBJ1-2|TRBD1|.
CASSLEGQAHGYTF
TGTGCCAGCAGCTTGGAGGGACAGGCCCATGGCTACACCTTC
>TRBV5-1|TRBJ2-5|.|.
CASSLAGSSGRQETQYF
TGCGCCAGCAGCTTGGCGGGTAGTAGCGGCAGGCAAGAGACCCAGTACTTC
>TRBV7-3|TRBJ1-1|.|few
CASSLNHRGMGTEAFF
TGTGCCAGCAGCTTAAATCATCGGGGGATGGGCACTGAAGCTTTCTTT
>TRBV14|TRBJ2-1|TRBD2|.
CASTGTSGYNEQFF
TGTGCCAGCACCGGGACTAGCGGCTACAATGAGCAGTTCTTC
>TRBV5-1|TRBJ2-7|.|.
CASSLGTRNYEQYF
TGCGCCAGCAGCTTGGGAACGCGGAACTACGAGCAGTACTTC
>TRBV14|TRBJ1-1|TRBD1|.
CASTRGRGNTEAFF
TGTGCCAGCACGAGGGGGCGGGGGAACACTGAAGCTTTCTTT
>TRBV5-4|TRBJ1-2|.|.
CASSSRQDGYTF
TGTGCCAGCAGCTCACGACAGGACGGCTACACCTTC
>TRBV19|TRBJ2-2|TRBD1|.
CASSIVQGSYAGELFF
TGTGCCAGTAGTATCGTACAGGGGTCGTACGCCGGGGAGCTGTTTTTT
>TRBV6-5|TRBJ1-1|.|.
CASSLRHLLNTEAFF
TGTGCCAGCAGCCTCCGACATTTGCTGAACACTGAAGCTTTCTTT
>TRBV5-1|TRBJ2-7|TRBD1|.
CASSVTGDLSYEQYF
TGCGCCAGCAGCGTGACAGGGGATCTTTCCTACGAGCAGTACTTC
>TRBV9|TRBJ2-2|.|.
CASSVGALNTGELFF
TGTGCCAGCAGCGTAGGGGCCTTAAACACCGGGGAGCTGTTTTTT